What follows are 19 T cell receptor beta chains derived from one specimen sequenced in a study of spatial heterogeneity in lung cancer. Time point meaning: sample taken at primary tumor resection. Via MiXCR, TCRdb re-called the 5' RACE reads, giving one row per CDR3 protein. The sample has roughly 48,000 distinct CDR3 sequences, roughly 5.2% seen once. Sequenced here: PBMCs, sampled at surgery. Receptors originate from a male donor with early-stage non-small cell lung cancer.

This clonotype was counted ten times or more. The chain combines TRBV12-3 or TRBV12-4 with TRBJ2-1; 10 bases line up with TRBD1. The CDR3 covers 15 residues. Trimming cost V 6 bases and J 9 bases; bases outside gene matches: 11. The CDR3 region has the DNA TGTGCCAGCAGATCCGCCGGGACAGGGGTACGTGAGCAGTTCTTC. Translation: CASRSAGTGVREQFF.

Many counts were recorded for this clonotype. The DNA for the CDR3 is TGTGCCAGCAGTTACGGTAGCAGCTCCTACGAGCAGTACTTC. Its protein is CASSYGSSSYEQYF. This chain uses TRBV6-2 or TRBV6-3 with TRBJ2-7; D gene ambiguous. Germline V gives CDR1 MNHEY, CDR2 SVGEGT. The CDR3 sequence is 14 residues long. Trimming took 2 bases from V and 0 from J, leaving 8 bases between them.

This clonotype has a handful of counts. The chain couples TRBV7-8 to TRBJ2-7; D not resolved. Trimming shortened V by 2 bases and J by 3 bases, and 11 bases separated the two germline ends. The CDR3 is 14 residues long. Per the germline V gene, CDR1 is SGHVS and CDR2 is FQNEAQ. CDR3 sequence (DNA): TGTGCCAGCAGCTTAAGCCGGGTTCACTACGAGCAGTACTTC. Its translation: CASSLSRVHYEQYF.

This clonotype was counted at least ten times. J is TRBJ2-7 and V is TRBV6-2 or TRBV6-3, with 14 bases that match TRBD2. The CDR3 consists of 16 residues. Unmatched junction bases numbered 4, after V lost 6 bases and J lost 0 bases. Germline values: CDR1 MNHEY, CDR2 SVGEGT. The CDR3 DNA follows: TGTGCCAGCAGCCGGGGGACTAGCGGGAGCTCCTACGAGCAGTACTTC. This sequence encodes CASSRGTSGSSYEQYF.

In its sample, this clonotype was seen many times. The chain employs TRBV2 and TRBJ2-5; D gene ambiguous. V lost 1 base and J lost 3, with 3 bases in between. CDR1 SNHLY and CDR2 FYNNEI come from the germline V gene. CDR3 size: 12 residues. The CDR3 region is CASSEVEETQYF. DNA for the CDR3: TGTGCCAGCAGTGAAGTTGAAGAGACCCAGTACTTC.

This clonotype was seen ten or more times. The chain links TRBV12-3 or TRBV12-4 to TRBJ2-1; 7 nucleotides agree with TRBD2. CDR3 length: 10 residues. The V segment lost 5 bases and the J segment 14 bases; nucleotides outside the gene matches: 3. The DNA of the CDR3 is TGTGCCAGCAGTGCGGGAGTAGAGTTCTTC. As protein: CASSAGVEFF.

In its sample, this clonotype was seen many times. This chain joins TRBV10-3 and TRBJ2-7; 9 bases are a match to TRBD1. CDR1 and CDR2 from the germline V gene are ENHRY and SYGVKD. After removal of 6 bases from V and 5 bases from J, the junction contained 5 bases not matched to a gene. CDR3 length: 13 amino acids. The CDR3 region has the DNA TGTGCCATCAGCGGACAGGGGACGGACGAGCAGTACTTC. It specifies CAISGQGTDEQYF.

This clonotype has at least ten counts. The chain uses TRBV15 and TRBJ2-7; D is unclear. The V gene's germline CDR1 is LNHNV and CDR2 YYDKDF (reference sequence). The CDR3 contains 14 residues. Trimming took off 3 bases at V and 6 bases at J, with 15 bases between the two ends. CDR3 DNA: TGTGCCACCAGCAGGACCAGGCTCTCGGGCGAGCAGTACTTC. This sequence encodes CATSRTRLSGEQYF.

The table lists this clonotype with many counts. The chain recombines TRBV6-6 with TRBJ2-2, with TRBD2 matching over 8 bases. Losses at the gene ends were 8 bases for V and 5 bases for J; bases not matched to a gene: 16. This CDR3 contains 17 residues. Germline-derived CDR1 and CDR2 are MNHNY and SVGAGI (reference sequence). CDR3 region: CASQASAGLGKTGELFF. Here the CDR3 DNA reads TGTGCCAGCCAGGCCTCAGCGGGACTAGGAAAAACCGGGGAGCTGTTTTTT.

J is TRBJ2-3 and V is TRBV12-3 or TRBV12-4; 8 bases are shared with TRBD2. CDR3 size: 14 residues. J lost 3 bases, V lost 5 bases, and 4 bases had no gene match. CDR3 residues: CASSETSDTDTQYF. In DNA, the CDR3 is TGTGCCAGCAGTGAGACTAGCGATACAGATACGCAGTATTTT.

The V gene is TRBV12-3 or TRBV12-4, the J gene TRBJ2-3; no firm D call. The CDR3 is 15 amino acids. Trimming took off 6 bases at V and 6 bases at J, with 19 bases between the two ends. The CDR3 DNA reads as TGTGCCAGCAGGGACGTCTCTAGTGCCTGGGATACGCAGTATTTT. Translated: CASRDVSSAWDTQYF.

This clonotype showed up many times. The J gene is TRBJ2-3, the V gene TRBV20-1; D possibly corresponds to TRBD2 (6 bases). The CDR3 covers 14 residues. Germline assignment: CDR1 DFQATT and CDR2 SNEGSKA (reference sequence). V was clipped by 6 bases and J by 0 bases, with 13 bases between them. The CDR3 region is CSAPPGTSTDTQYF. The CDR3 DNA follows: TGCAGTGCACCCCCCGGGACTAGCACAGATACGCAGTATTTT.

Many counts were recorded for this clonotype. The chain recombines TRBV30 with TRBJ1-1, with 9 bases identical to TRBD1. CDR3 length equals 14 residues. With V trimmed by 3 bases and J by 3 bases, 5 bases remained unmatched. In germline, CDR1 is GTSNPN, CDR2 SVGIG (reference sequence). The CDR3 loop reads CAWRLQGADTEAFF. The CDR3 region has the DNA TGTGCCTGGAGGCTACAGGGGGCCGACACTGAAGCTTTCTTT. The complete variable domain, with remaining parts taken from reference TRBV30 and TRBJ1-1, reads SQTIHQWPATLVQPVGSPLSLECTVEGTSNPNLYWYRQAAGRGLQLLFYSVGIGQISSEVPQNLSASRPQDRQFILSSKKLLLSDSGFYLCAWRLQGADTEAFFGQGTRLTVV.

At least ten counts were recorded for this clonotype. This rearrangement joins TRBV19 to TRBJ1-5; D unresolved. Germline V gene data show CDR1 as LNHDA and CDR2 as SQIVND (reference sequence). The CDR3 runs 15 residues. Trimming stripped 7 bases from V and 0 bases from J, with 13 bases between. The DNA of the CDR3 is TGTGCCAGTACTCAGTGGGCAGTTAGCAATCAGCCCCAGCATTTT. Translated, it gives CASTQWAVSNQPQHF.

This clonotype occurred many times. This rearrangement joins TRBV11-2 to TRBJ1-2, with D perhaps matching TRBD1 (5 bases). There are 13 residues in the CDR3. From germline, CDR1 is SGHAT and CDR2 FQNNGV. The V and J ends lost 4 bases and 8 bases respectively, with 14 bases between them. This chain's CDR3 is CASSSARGRGYTF. As DNA, the CDR3 is TGTGCCAGCAGCTCGGCGCGGGGGAGGGGCTACACCTTC.

In its sample, this clonotype was seen many times. The chain is built from TRBV6-1 and TRBJ1-1; D not resolved. This CDR3 region has 13 residues. V lost 4 bases and J lost 6, with 12 bases in between. CDR1 is MNHNS and CDR2 is SASEGT in the germline V gene. Here the CDR3 DNA reads TGTGCCAGCAGTGTAGAAGACTGGGCTGAAGCTTTCTTT. It codes for CASSVEDWAEAFF.

This clonotype was recorded at least ten times. The V call is TRBV7-9, the J call TRBJ2-3; the match to TRBD1 covers 8 bases. The germline V gene encodes CDR1 SEHNR and CDR2 FQNEAQ (reference sequence). The CDR3 runs to 14 residues. The ends lost 5 bases at V and 6 bases at J; junction bases unmatched: 7. CDR3 loop: CASSQPGQEDTQYF. The DNA for the CDR3 is TGTGCCAGCAGCCAACCGGGACAGGAGGATACGCAGTATTTT. Variable domain in full (rest from reference TRBV7-9 and TRBJ2-3): DTGVSQNPRHKITKRGQNVTFRCDPISEHNRLYWYRQTLGQGPEFLTYFQNEAQLEKSRLLSDRFSAERPKGSFSTLEIQRTEQGDSAMYLCASSQPGQEDTQYFGPGTRLTVL.

This clonotype was counted between two and nine times. This chain connects TRBV20-1 to TRBJ2-7; TRBD2 aligns across 8 bases. The CDR3 has 14 residues. V was clipped by 6 bases and J by 5 bases; unmatched bases: 12. Per the germline V gene, CDR1 is DFQATT and CDR2 is SNEGSKA (reference sequence). CDR3 region: CSAIPSGSRDEQYF. The CDR3 DNA reads TGCAGTGCCATCCCTAGCGGGTCCCGGGACGAGCAGTACTTC.

At least ten counts were recorded for this clonotype. The chain uses TRBV7-8 and TRBJ1-1; the D is unclear. CDR3 size: 14 residues. Germline V gene sequence: CDR1 SGHVS, CDR2 FQNEAQ. V dropped 2 bases and J dropped 4 bases, with 11 bases sitting between them. This CDR3 reads CASSLTAGGTEAFF. The CDR3, as DNA: TGTGCCAGCAGCTTAACAGCCGGAGGCACTGAAGCTTTCTTT. Looking up the rest from reference TRBV7-8 and TRBJ1-1 gives the full variable domain: GAGVSQSPRYKVAKRGQDVALRCDPISGHVSLFWYQQALGQGPEFLTYFQNEAQLDKSGLPSDRFFAERPEGSVSTLKIQRTQQEDSAVYLCASSLTAGGTEAFFGQGTRLTVV.